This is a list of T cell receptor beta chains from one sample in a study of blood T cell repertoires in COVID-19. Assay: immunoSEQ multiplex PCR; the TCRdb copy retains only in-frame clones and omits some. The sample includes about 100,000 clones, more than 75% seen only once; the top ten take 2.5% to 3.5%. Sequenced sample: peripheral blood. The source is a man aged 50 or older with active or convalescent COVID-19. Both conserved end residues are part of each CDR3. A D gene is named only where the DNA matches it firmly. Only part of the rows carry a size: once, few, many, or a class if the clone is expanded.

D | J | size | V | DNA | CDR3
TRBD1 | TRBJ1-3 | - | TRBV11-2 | TGTGCCAGCAGCCGCGCCGCAGGGGGGACTGGAAACACCATATATTTT | CASSRAAGGTGNTIYF
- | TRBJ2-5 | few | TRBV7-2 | TGTGCCAGCAGCTACATCGATAGGGTCAAGGGGGAGACCCAGTACTTC | CASSYIDRVKGETQYF
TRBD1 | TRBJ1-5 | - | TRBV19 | TGTGCCAGTAGTATTTGGGACAGGGGGCCTGGCAATCAGCCCCAGCATTTT | CASSIWDRGPGNQPQHF
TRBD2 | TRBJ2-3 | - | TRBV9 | TGTGCCAGCAGCTCCGGACTAGCTCCGACTAGCACAGATACGCAGTATTTT | CASSSGLAPTSTDTQYF
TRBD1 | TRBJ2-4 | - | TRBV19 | TGTGCCAGTAGTATAGGGGACAGGAACATTCAGTACTTC | CASSIGDRNIQYF
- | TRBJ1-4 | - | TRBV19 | TGTGCCAGTAGTATTCGGGGGGCTAATGAAAAACTGTTTTTT | CASSIRGANEKLFF
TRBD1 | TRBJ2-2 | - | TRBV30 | TGTGCCTGGATACTCTCGGGCAGGGGGAATACCGGGGAGCTGTTTTTT | CAWILSGRGNTGELFF
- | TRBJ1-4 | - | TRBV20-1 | TGCAGTGCCACCCTCCAGGAAAAACTGTTTTTT | CSATLQEKLFF
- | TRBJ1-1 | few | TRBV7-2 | TGTGCCAGCAGTCCGGACAGTGGGACGGTTGAAGCTTTCTTT | CASSPDSGTVEAFF
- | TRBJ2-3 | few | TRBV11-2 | TGTGCCAGCAGCTTATCCCCGAGTGGGGGCACTGATACGCAGTATTTT | CASSLSPSGGTDTQYF
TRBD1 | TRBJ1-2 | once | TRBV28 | TGTGCCAGCAGTCCCGGGACAGGGTATCATGGCTACACCTTC | CASSPGTGYHGYTF
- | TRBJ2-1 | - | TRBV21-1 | TGTGCCAGCAGCCCAAGAGGGAGCGGGGAGATTCGCTCCTACAATGAGCAGTTCTTC | CASSPRGSGEIRSYNEQFF
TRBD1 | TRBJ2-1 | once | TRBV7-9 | TGTGCCAGCAGCTTACTCCGGGACAGGCTCAATGAGCAGTTCTTC | CASSLLRDRLNEQFF
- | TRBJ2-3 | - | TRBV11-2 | TGTGCCAGCACCCCCGGGATAACAGATACGCAGTATTTT | CASTPGITDTQYF
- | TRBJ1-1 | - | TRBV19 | TGTGCCAGTAGTATCCGTGAGCTAAACACTGAAGCTTTCTTT | CASSIRELNTEAFF
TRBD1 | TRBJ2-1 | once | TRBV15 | TGTGCCACCAGACTCTCAGGGGGCGCACAGTACAATGAGCAGTTCTTC | CATRLSGGAQYNEQFF
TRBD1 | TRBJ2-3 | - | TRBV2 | TGTGCCAGCCGGACAGGGGGGACAGATACGCAGTATTTT | CASRTGGTDTQYF
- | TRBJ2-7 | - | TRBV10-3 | TGTGCCATCAGTGAGTCTACAGGCTCCTACGAGCAGTACTTC | CAISESTGSYEQYF
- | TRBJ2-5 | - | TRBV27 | TGTGCCAGCAGTTTAACAGGATTTAAAGAGACCCAGTACTTC | CASSLTGFKETQYF
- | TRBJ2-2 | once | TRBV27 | TGTGCCAGCAGCCCCCAGGGTTTCACCGGGGAGCTGTTTTTT | CASSPQGFTGELFF
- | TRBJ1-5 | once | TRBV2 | TGTGCCAGCAGTAAAGAGACAGCCGACGGCAATCAGCCCCAGCATTTT | CASSKETADGNQPQHF
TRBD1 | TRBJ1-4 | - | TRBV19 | TGTGCCAGTATGAAGGGACAGGGAAGTGAAAAACTGTTTTTT | CASMKGQGSEKLFF
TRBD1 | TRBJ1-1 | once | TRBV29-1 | TGCAGCGTTGAAGATAGCAGGGGGGCGACCGACGAAGCTTTCTTT | CSVEDSRGATDEAFF
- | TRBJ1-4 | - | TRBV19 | TGTGCCAGTAGTGCGACTTTTAATGAAAAACTGTTTTTT | CASSATFNEKLFF
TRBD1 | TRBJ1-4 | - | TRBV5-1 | TGCGCCAGCAGCTACAGGGGGGCTAATGAAAAACTGTTTTTT | CASSYRGANEKLFF
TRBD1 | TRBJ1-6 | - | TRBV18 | TGTGCCAGCTCTACGACAGGGGGCAGTTATTCACCCCTCCACTTT | CASSTTGGSYSPLHF
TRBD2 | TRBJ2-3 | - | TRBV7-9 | TGTGCCAGCAGCCCCGGGACTAGCGGGGGGGCCACTAGCACAGATACGCAGTATTTT | CASSPGTSGGATSTDTQYF
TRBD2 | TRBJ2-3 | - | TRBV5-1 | TGCGCCAGCCGGGGGGGGAAAGATACGCAGTATTTT | CASRGGKDTQYF
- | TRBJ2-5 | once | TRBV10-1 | TGCGCCAGCAGTGAGTTGGCAGAAGAGACCCAGTACTTC | CASSELAEETQYF
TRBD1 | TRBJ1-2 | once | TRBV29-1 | TGCAGCGTTGAAGTCCGGGACAGGAACTATGGCTACACCTTC | CSVEVRDRNYGYTF
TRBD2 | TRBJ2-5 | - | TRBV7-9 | TGTGCCAGCAGCTTAGTTGCGGGGGAAGAGACCCAGTACTTC | CASSLVAGEETQYF
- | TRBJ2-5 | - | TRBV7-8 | TGTGCCAGCAGCTTACCAGGGTACCAAGAGACCCAGTACTTC | CASSLPGYQETQYF
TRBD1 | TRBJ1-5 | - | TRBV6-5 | TGTGCCAGCAGCTTCGGACAGGGGGGCAATCAGCCCCAGCATTTT | CASSFGQGGNQPQHF
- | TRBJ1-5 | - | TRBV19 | TGTGCCAGTAGTAGAGTCAGGAATCAGCCCCAGCATTTT | CASSRVRNQPQHF
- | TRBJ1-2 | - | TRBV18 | TGTGCCAGCTCACCATCGGGGGATCAGGGTGGCTACACCTTC | CASSPSGDQGGYTF
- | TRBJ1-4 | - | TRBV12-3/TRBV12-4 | TGTGCCAGCAGTTTCCCGGGGGAAAAACTGTTTTTT | CASSFPGEKLFF
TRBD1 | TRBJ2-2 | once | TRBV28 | TGTGCCAGCCGGGGACAGGAGAACACCGGGGAGCTGTTTTTT | CASRGQENTGELFF
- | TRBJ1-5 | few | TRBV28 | TGTGCCAGCAGTACGCTGGGCGGGGCCGGCAATCAGCCCCAGCATTTT | CASSTLGGAGNQPQHF
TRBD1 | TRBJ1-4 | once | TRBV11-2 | TGTGCCAGCAGCTCCGGGACAGGGATTAATGAAAAACTGTTTTTT | CASSSGTGINEKLFF
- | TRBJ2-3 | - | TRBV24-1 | TGTGCCACCAGTGATTTGGGCGGGGATACGCAGTATTTT | CATSDLGGDTQYF
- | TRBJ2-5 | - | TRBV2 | TGTGCCAGCAGCGAAGGGTCTAGGGGAGAGACCCAGTACTTC | CASSEGSRGETQYF
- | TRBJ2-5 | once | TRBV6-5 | TGTGCCAGCAGAGAGCAAGAGACCCAGTACTTC | CASREQETQYF
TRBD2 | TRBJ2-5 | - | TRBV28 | TGTGCCAGCAGCGCGACTAGCGGAGTTGAGACCCAGTACTTC | CASSATSGVETQYF
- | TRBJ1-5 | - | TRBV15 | TGTGCCACCAGCAGACCAGGACAGACTATCAGCCCCCAGCATTTT | CATSRPGQTISPQHF
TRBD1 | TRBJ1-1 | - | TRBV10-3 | TGTGCCATCGGTGTACAGGGGGCGGATGAAGCTTTCTTT | CAIGVQGADEAFF
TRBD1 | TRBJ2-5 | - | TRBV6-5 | TGTGCCAGCAGTTACCAGGGGGCCGGAGAGACCCAGTACTTC | CASSYQGAGETQYF
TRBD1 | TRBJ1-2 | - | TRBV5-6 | TGTGCCAGCAGCCTAGGACAGGGGGCGGCCCTTAACTATGGCTACACCTTC | CASSLGQGAALNYGYTF
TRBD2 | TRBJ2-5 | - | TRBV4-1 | TGCGCCAGCAGCCGCCCGACTAGCCGGGAGACCCAGTACTTC | CASSRPTSRETQYF
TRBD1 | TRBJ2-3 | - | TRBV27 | TGTGCCAGCAGTGACAGGGATTGGGGAGATACGCAGTATTTT | CASSDRDWGDTQYF
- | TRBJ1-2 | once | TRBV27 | TGTGCCAGCAGTCCGTCGACACCCAACTATGGCTACACCTTC | CASSPSTPNYGYTF
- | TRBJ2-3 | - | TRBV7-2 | TGTGCCAGCAGCACGGGACTTATCACAGATACGCAGTATTTT | CASSTGLITDTQYF
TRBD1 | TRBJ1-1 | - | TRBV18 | TGTGCCAGCTCCGAGACAGGGGGGTACACTGAAGCTTTCTTT | CASSETGGYTEAFF
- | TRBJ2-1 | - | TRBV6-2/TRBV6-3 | TGTGCCAGCAGTTCCGCGGGACCCATACGAAATGAGCAGTTCTTC | CASSSAGPIRNEQFF